The rows below give T cell receptor beta chains drawn from one sample of a study of shared clonotypes between healthy human individuals. TCRdb keeps only in-frame clones here, not all; method: immunoSEQ multiplex PCR. The table lists some 740,000 clones, almost 95% of them singletons. Sequenced input: naive CD8+ T cells sorted from blood. The source of these receptors is a man aged 25-45 years in good health. Each CDR3 is given with its conserved first and last residue. Each record gives: clone size, V gene, D gene, CDR3 length, J gene, CDR3 DNA, CDR3 protein. The D gene is left open where the match is weak. Expanded clones get a size class; other rows say once, few or many, or leave the size out.

clone size: -
V gene: TRBV6-5
D gene: TRBD2
CDR3 length: 16
J gene: TRBJ2-1
CDR3 DNA: TGTGCCAGCAGTTACTCGGTGGCTAGCCGGGAGGGGGGACAGTTCTTC
CDR3 protein: CASSYSVASREGGQFF

clone size: -
V gene: TRBV6-6
D gene: TRBD2
CDR3 length: 15
J gene: TRBJ2-5
CDR3 DNA: TGTGCCAGCAGTTACGCGGGAGGGCCTTCAGAGACCCAGTACTTC
CDR3 protein: CASSYAGGPSETQYF

clone size: -
V gene: TRBV19
D gene: -
CDR3 length: 12
J gene: TRBJ2-1
CDR3 DNA: TGTGCCAGTAGTATCAAAGTGGGGGAGCAGTTCTTC
CDR3 protein: CASSIKVGEQFF

clone size: -
V gene: TRBV7-9
D gene: -
CDR3 length: 18
J gene: TRBJ2-5
CDR3 DNA: TGTGCCAGCAGCTTAGGGGCGCAGACTCCTATTGAGAAAGAGACCCAGTACTTC
CDR3 protein: CASSLGAQTPIEKETQYF

clone size: -
V gene: TRBV27
D gene: TRBD1
CDR3 length: 12
J gene: TRBJ2-5
CDR3 DNA: TGTGCCAGCGGGACAGGGTCAGAGACCCAGTACTTC
CDR3 protein: CASGTGSETQYF

clone size: once
V gene: TRBV5-4
D gene: -
CDR3 length: 15
J gene: TRBJ1-1
CDR3 DNA: TGTGCCAGCAGCTGGTGGACAAGCAGGAACACTGAAGCTTTCTTT
CDR3 protein: CASSWWTSRNTEAFF

clone size: -
V gene: TRBV11-2
D gene: -
CDR3 length: 16
J gene: TRBJ2-2
CDR3 DNA: TGTGCCAGCAGCTTAGTCCCCAGGGGAAACACCGGGGAGCTGTTTTTT
CDR3 protein: CASSLVPRGNTGELFF

clone size: -
V gene: TRBV6-5
D gene: -
CDR3 length: 15
J gene: TRBJ1-3
CDR3 DNA: TGTGCCAGCAGTTACGGAAGGGGGGCTGGAAACACCATATATTTT
CDR3 protein: CASSYGRGAGNTIYF

clone size: -
V gene: TRBV7-8
D gene: TRBD2
CDR3 length: 15
J gene: TRBJ2-7
CDR3 DNA: TGTGCCAGCAGCTCCCTAGCGGGGACCTCCTACGAGCAGTACTTC
CDR3 protein: CASSSLAGTSYEQYF

clone size: -
V gene: TRBV7-9
D gene: TRBD2
CDR3 length: 19
J gene: TRBJ2-3
CDR3 DNA: TGTGCCAGCAGCTTAGCCGTTGGCGGGAGGCCCACGGTCTGGGATACGCAGTATTTT
CDR3 protein: CASSLAVGGRPTVWDTQYF

clone size: -
V gene: TRBV7-6
D gene: -
CDR3 length: 14
J gene: TRBJ2-7
CDR3 DNA: TGTGCCAGCAGCTTAGCACTAGCATCGGGCGAGCAGTACTTC
CDR3 protein: CASSLALASGEQYF

clone size: -
V gene: TRBV7-9
D gene: -
CDR3 length: 14
J gene: TRBJ1-1
CDR3 DNA: TGTGCCAGCAGCTTTAGTCAGGGAGACACTGAAGCTTTCTTT
CDR3 protein: CASSFSQGDTEAFF

clone size: -
V gene: TRBV23-1
D gene: -
CDR3 length: 18
J gene: TRBJ2-7
CDR3 DNA: TGCGCCAGCAGTCAATCGGTGCTAGTTGAGGGACGTTACTACGAGCAGTACTTC
CDR3 protein: CASSQSVLVEGRYYEQYF

clone size: -
V gene: TRBV27
D gene: TRBD1
CDR3 length: 15
J gene: TRBJ2-1
CDR3 DNA: TGTGCCAGCAGCCCCAGGACAGGATCCTACAATGAGCAGTTCTTC
CDR3 protein: CASSPRTGSYNEQFF

clone size: -
V gene: TRBV15
D gene: TRBD2
CDR3 length: 18
J gene: TRBJ2-1
CDR3 DNA: TGTGCCACCAGCAGAGAAGGCGGGAGGGCCCCTGTGTACAATGAGCAGTTCTTC
CDR3 protein: CATSREGGRAPVYNEQFF

clone size: -
V gene: TRBV13
D gene: TRBD2
CDR3 length: 14
J gene: TRBJ2-3
CDR3 DNA: TGTGCCAGCAGCCAGACTAGCGGCACAGATACGCAGTATTTT
CDR3 protein: CASSQTSGTDTQYF

clone size: -
V gene: TRBV5-1
D gene: -
CDR3 length: 14
J gene: TRBJ2-7
CDR3 DNA: TGCGCCAGCAGCGTAGGGGGGGAGCTCTACGAGCAGTACTTC
CDR3 protein: CASSVGGELYEQYF

clone size: -
V gene: TRBV19
D gene: -
CDR3 length: 15
J gene: TRBJ2-3
CDR3 DNA: TGTGCCAGTAGTGGCCCCGGGAACCCCACAGATACGCAGTATTTT
CDR3 protein: CASSGPGNPTDTQYF

clone size: -
V gene: TRBV4-1
D gene: TRBD1
CDR3 length: 15
J gene: TRBJ2-7
CDR3 DNA: TGCGCCAGCAGCCAAACCCGGGACAGGGCTGAGGAGCAGTACTTC
CDR3 protein: CASSQTRDRAEEQYF

clone size: -
V gene: TRBV5-4
D gene: TRBD2
CDR3 length: 14
J gene: TRBJ2-3
CDR3 DNA: TGTGCCAGCAAACTCGGGGGGGCGGGAGATACGCAGTATTTT
CDR3 protein: CASKLGGAGDTQYF

clone size: -
V gene: TRBV5-4
D gene: TRBD1
CDR3 length: 16
J gene: TRBJ2-3
CDR3 DNA: TGTGCCAGCAGCCCTACTTGGACAGGTATCACAGATACGCAGTATTTT
CDR3 protein: CASSPTWTGITDTQYF

clone size: -
V gene: TRBV5-1
D gene: TRBD1
CDR3 length: 15
J gene: TRBJ2-5
CDR3 DNA: TGCGCCAGCAGCTTCGGGACAGGGAACCAAGAGACCCAGTACTTC
CDR3 protein: CASSFGTGNQETQYF

clone size: -
V gene: TRBV4-3
D gene: TRBD1
CDR3 length: 15
J gene: TRBJ2-7
CDR3 DNA: TGCGCCAGCAGCCTTGGACAGGAAAACTCCTACGAGCAGTACTTC
CDR3 protein: CASSLGQENSYEQYF

clone size: once
V gene: TRBV6-7
D gene: -
CDR3 length: 13
J gene: TRBJ2-4
CDR3 DNA: TGTGCCAGCAGTACCGATGGGTGGGAGACTCAATACTTC
CDR3 protein: CASSTDGWETQYF

clone size: -
V gene: TRBV28
D gene: -
CDR3 length: 18
J gene: TRBJ2-2
CDR3 DNA: TGTGCCAGCAGTTTACAAGAGGTCCGCCTGGCGAACACCGGGGAGCTGTTTTTT
CDR3 protein: CASSLQEVRLANTGELFF

clone size: -
V gene: TRBV9
D gene: -
CDR3 length: 11
J gene: TRBJ1-2
CDR3 DNA: TGTGCCAGCAGCTCCCGGTGGGGCTACACCTTC
CDR3 protein: CASSSRWGYTF

clone size: -
V gene: TRBV11-2
D gene: TRBD2
CDR3 length: 15
J gene: TRBJ2-7
CDR3 DNA: TGTGCCAGCAGCAGGTCGGGAGGGCCGGGCTACGAGCAGTACTTC
CDR3 protein: CASSRSGGPGYEQYF

clone size: -
V gene: TRBV5-6
D gene: -
CDR3 length: 17
J gene: TRBJ2-5
CDR3 DNA: TGTGCCAGCAGCCCTGAAGGAGGGGAGCTGCAGGGAGAGACCCAGTACTTC
CDR3 protein: CASSPEGGELQGETQYF

clone size: -
V gene: TRBV9
D gene: -
CDR3 length: 15
J gene: TRBJ2-2
CDR3 DNA: TGTGCCAGCAGCGTAGACCGGGGGCAGTCCGGGGAGCTGTTTTTT
CDR3 protein: CASSVDRGQSGELFF

clone size: -
V gene: TRBV5-1
D gene: -
CDR3 length: 13
J gene: TRBJ1-4
CDR3 DNA: TGCGCCAGCAGCTTGTGGCCTTGGGAAAAACTGTTTTTT
CDR3 protein: CASSLWPWEKLFF

clone size: -
V gene: TRBV14
D gene: TRBD2
CDR3 length: 17
J gene: TRBJ2-1
CDR3 DNA: TGTGCCAGCAGCCAACTTGGCGGGGGGATCGTTAGCGATGAGCAGTTCTTC
CDR3 protein: CASSQLGGGIVSDEQFF

clone size: -
V gene: TRBV29-1
D gene: -
CDR3 length: 11
J gene: TRBJ2-2
CDR3 DNA: TGCAGCGTTGAAACGTCCGGGGAGCTGTTTTTT
CDR3 protein: CSVETSGELFF

clone size: -
V gene: TRBV27
D gene: TRBD1
CDR3 length: 15
J gene: TRBJ1-2
CDR3 DNA: TGTGCCAGCAGGACCAACCCGGGACAGGGTTATGGCTACACCTTC
CDR3 protein: CASRTNPGQGYGYTF

clone size: -
V gene: TRBV6-6
D gene: -
CDR3 length: 12
J gene: TRBJ2-7
CDR3 DNA: TGTGCCAGCAAGGCCGAGGACTACGAGCAGTACTTC
CDR3 protein: CASKAEDYEQYF

clone size: once
V gene: TRBV11-1
D gene: -
CDR3 length: 16
J gene: TRBJ1-1
CDR3 DNA: TGTGCCAGCAGAAAAAGGCAGGCAGGGGCCGAAACTGAAGCTTTCTTT
CDR3 protein: CASRKRQAGAETEAFF

clone size: -
V gene: TRBV4-1
D gene: -
CDR3 length: 16
J gene: TRBJ1-4
CDR3 DNA: TGCGCCAGCAGCCAAGTTGCCGGGACGCTGGATGAAAAACTGTTTTTT
CDR3 protein: CASSQVAGTLDEKLFF

clone size: -
V gene: TRBV29-1
D gene: TRBD1
CDR3 length: 12
J gene: TRBJ2-1
CDR3 DNA: TGCAGCGTTCCCGGGACAGTTAATGAGCAGTTCTTC
CDR3 protein: CSVPGTVNEQFF

clone size: -
V gene: TRBV10-3
D gene: TRBD2
CDR3 length: 15
J gene: TRBJ2-1
CDR3 DNA: TGTGCCATCAGTGAGGGACTAGCGGGATACAATGAGCAGTTCTTC
CDR3 protein: CAISEGLAGYNEQFF

clone size: -
V gene: TRBV25-1
D gene: -
CDR3 length: 12
J gene: TRBJ2-1
CDR3 DNA: TGTGCCAGCACCACAGGAGACAATGAGCAGTTCTTC
CDR3 protein: CASTTGDNEQFF

clone size: once
V gene: TRBV15
D gene: TRBD1
CDR3 length: 15
J gene: TRBJ1-4
CDR3 DNA: TGTGCCACCAGCAAGGATGGACAGGGACGCGAAAAACTGTTTTTT
CDR3 protein: CATSKDGQGREKLFF

clone size: -
V gene: TRBV13
D gene: TRBD1
CDR3 length: 15
J gene: TRBJ1-1
CDR3 DNA: TGTGCCAGCACCCTGGCGGACAGGGGTAGCACTGAAGCTTTCTTT
CDR3 protein: CASTLADRGSTEAFF

clone size: -
V gene: TRBV18
D gene: -
CDR3 length: 13
J gene: TRBJ2-1
CDR3 DNA: TGTGCCAGCTCAAGTGGGATTTCGGATGAGCAGTTCTTC
CDR3 protein: CASSSGISDEQFF

clone size: -
V gene: TRBV5-4
D gene: -
CDR3 length: 15
J gene: TRBJ2-5
CDR3 DNA: TGTGCCAGCAGCTTGGCCTCGACAGTCCAAGAGACCCAGTACTTC
CDR3 protein: CASSLASTVQETQYF

clone size: -
V gene: TRBV6-5
D gene: TRBD1
CDR3 length: 15
J gene: TRBJ1-3
CDR3 DNA: TGTGCCAGCAGACCACAGGGGAGTGGTGGAAACACCATATATTTT
CDR3 protein: CASRPQGSGGNTIYF

clone size: -
V gene: TRBV28
D gene: -
CDR3 length: 14
J gene: TRBJ1-3
CDR3 DNA: TGTGCCAGCAGCCATCAGGGTACTGGAAACACCATATATTTT
CDR3 protein: CASSHQGTGNTIYF

clone size: -
V gene: TRBV27
D gene: -
CDR3 length: 10
J gene: TRBJ2-5
CDR3 DNA: TGTGCCTCAGGGCTAGGAACCCAGTACTTC
CDR3 protein: CASGLGTQYF

clone size: -
V gene: TRBV7-9
D gene: -
CDR3 length: 15
J gene: TRBJ2-7
CDR3 DNA: TGTGCCAGCAGCTCGCCAGGCGCCAATGGCTACGAGCAGTACTTC
CDR3 protein: CASSSPGANGYEQYF

clone size: -
V gene: TRBV19
D gene: -
CDR3 length: 13
J gene: TRBJ2-7
CDR3 DNA: TGTGCCAGTAGTATTTCGGAGGGGAACGAGCAGTACTTC
CDR3 protein: CASSISEGNEQYF

clone size: once
V gene: TRBV28
D gene: -
CDR3 length: 15
J gene: TRBJ1-4
CDR3 DNA: TGTGCCAGCAGTTTATCTTCCGCAACTAATGAAAAACTGTTTTTT
CDR3 protein: CASSLSSATNEKLFF

clone size: -
V gene: TRBV6-4
D gene: -
CDR3 length: 16
J gene: TRBJ1-2
CDR3 DNA: TGTGCCAGCAGTGACTCTTGGCCGGGAGGTTCCTATGGCTACACCTTC
CDR3 protein: CASSDSWPGGSYGYTF

clone size: -
V gene: TRBV7-9
D gene: -
CDR3 length: 12
J gene: TRBJ2-7
CDR3 DNA: TGTGCCAGCAGCCGGAAGGGGGACGAGCAGTACTTC
CDR3 protein: CASSRKGDEQYF

clone size: -
V gene: TRBV7-6
D gene: TRBD2
CDR3 length: 15
J gene: TRBJ2-1
CDR3 DNA: TGTGCCAGCAGCTTAGCGGGAGGGCCAGGCGATGAGCAGTTCTTC
CDR3 protein: CASSLAGGPGDEQFF

clone size: -
V gene: TRBV5-1
D gene: -
CDR3 length: 15
J gene: TRBJ2-5
CDR3 DNA: TGCGCCAGCACCGCAGGTCCGGACAGAAGTGAGACCCAGTACTTC
CDR3 protein: CASTAGPDRSETQYF

clone size: -
V gene: TRBV25-1
D gene: -
CDR3 length: 13
J gene: TRBJ2-3
CDR3 DNA: TGTGCCAGCAGTGACCCACTCTCGCTCTCGCAGTATTTT
CDR3 protein: CASSDPLSLSQYF

clone size: -
V gene: TRBV2
D gene: -
CDR3 length: 15
J gene: TRBJ2-1
CDR3 DNA: TGTGCCAGCACCGGCCCAGCAGGGCTGGGAAATGAGCAGTTCTTC
CDR3 protein: CASTGPAGLGNEQFF

clone size: -
V gene: TRBV2
D gene: -
CDR3 length: 13
J gene: TRBJ1-1
CDR3 DNA: TGTGCCAGCAGTATGGGGGGCATTGGTGAAGCTTTCTTT
CDR3 protein: CASSMGGIGEAFF

clone size: once
V gene: TRBV4-3
D gene: TRBD1
CDR3 length: 13
J gene: TRBJ1-1
CDR3 DNA: TGCGCCAGCAGCCAAGATGGACAGGATGAAGCTTTCTTT
CDR3 protein: CASSQDGQDEAFF

clone size: -
V gene: TRBV7-9
D gene: TRBD2
CDR3 length: 11
J gene: TRBJ2-7
CDR3 DNA: TGTGCCAGCAGCACCGGGAGGGAGCAGTACTTC
CDR3 protein: CASSTGREQYF

clone size: -
V gene: TRBV5-6
D gene: -
CDR3 length: 14
J gene: TRBJ2-1
CDR3 DNA: TGTGCCAGCTCCGATGGCGGCCTCTACAATGAGCAGTTCTTC
CDR3 protein: CASSDGGLYNEQFF